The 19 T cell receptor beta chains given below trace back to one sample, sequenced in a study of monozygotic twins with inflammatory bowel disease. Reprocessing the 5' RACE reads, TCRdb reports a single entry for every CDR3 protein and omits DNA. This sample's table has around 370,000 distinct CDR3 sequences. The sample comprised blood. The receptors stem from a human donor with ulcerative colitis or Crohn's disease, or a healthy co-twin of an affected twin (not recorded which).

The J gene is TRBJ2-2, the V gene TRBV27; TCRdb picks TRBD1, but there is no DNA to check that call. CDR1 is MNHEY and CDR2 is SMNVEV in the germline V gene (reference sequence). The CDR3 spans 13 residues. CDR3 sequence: CASRLQGTGELFF.

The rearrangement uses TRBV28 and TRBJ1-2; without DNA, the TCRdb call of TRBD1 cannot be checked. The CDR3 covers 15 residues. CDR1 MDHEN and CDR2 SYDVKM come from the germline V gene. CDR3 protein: CASSPWGQGNFGYTF.

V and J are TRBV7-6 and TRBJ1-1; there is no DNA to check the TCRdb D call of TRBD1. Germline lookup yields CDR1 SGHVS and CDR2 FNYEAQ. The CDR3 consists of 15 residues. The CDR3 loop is CASSSGTRLNTEAFF.

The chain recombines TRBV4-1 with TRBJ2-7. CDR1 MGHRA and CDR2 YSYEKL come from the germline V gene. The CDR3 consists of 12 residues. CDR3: CASSQDTYKQYF.

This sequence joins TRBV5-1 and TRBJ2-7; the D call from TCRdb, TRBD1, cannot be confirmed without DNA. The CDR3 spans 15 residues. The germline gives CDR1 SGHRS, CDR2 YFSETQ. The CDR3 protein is CASSLDGTGVYEQYF.

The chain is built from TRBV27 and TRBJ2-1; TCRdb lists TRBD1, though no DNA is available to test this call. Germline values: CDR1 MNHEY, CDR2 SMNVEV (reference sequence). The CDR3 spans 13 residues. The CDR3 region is CASSLRQGAEQFF.

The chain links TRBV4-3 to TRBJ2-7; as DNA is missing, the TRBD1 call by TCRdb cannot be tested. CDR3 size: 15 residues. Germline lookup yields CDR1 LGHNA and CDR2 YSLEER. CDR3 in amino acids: CASSQGQGDFYEQYF.

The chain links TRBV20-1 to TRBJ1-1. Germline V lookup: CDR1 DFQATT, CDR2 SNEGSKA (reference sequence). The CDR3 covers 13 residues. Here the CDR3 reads CSATNGGAGEAFF.

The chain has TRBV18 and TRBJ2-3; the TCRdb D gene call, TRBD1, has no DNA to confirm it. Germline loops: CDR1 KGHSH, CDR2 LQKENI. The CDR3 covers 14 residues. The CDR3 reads CASSPQAGWDTQYF.

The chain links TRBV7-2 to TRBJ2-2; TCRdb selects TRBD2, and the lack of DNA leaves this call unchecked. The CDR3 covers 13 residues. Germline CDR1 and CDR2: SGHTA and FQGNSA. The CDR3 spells CASGGLANGELFF.

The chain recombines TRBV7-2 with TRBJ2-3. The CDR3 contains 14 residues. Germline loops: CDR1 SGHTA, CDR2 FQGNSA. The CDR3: CASSTRLGTDTQYF.

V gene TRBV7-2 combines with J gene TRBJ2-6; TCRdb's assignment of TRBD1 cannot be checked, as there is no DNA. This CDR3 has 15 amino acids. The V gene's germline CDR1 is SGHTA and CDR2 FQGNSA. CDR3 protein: CASSMHRQASNVLTF.

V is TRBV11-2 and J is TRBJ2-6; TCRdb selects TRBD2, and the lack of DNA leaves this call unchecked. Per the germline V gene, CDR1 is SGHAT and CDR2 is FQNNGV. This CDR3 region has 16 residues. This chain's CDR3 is CASSLLGPLGANVLTF. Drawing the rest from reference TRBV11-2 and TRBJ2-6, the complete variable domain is EAGVAQSPRYKIIEKRQSVAFWCNPISGHATLYWYQQILGQGPKLLIQFQNNGVVDDSQLPKDRFSAERLKGVDSTLKIQPAKLEDSAVYLCASSLLGPLGANVLTFGAGSRLTVL.

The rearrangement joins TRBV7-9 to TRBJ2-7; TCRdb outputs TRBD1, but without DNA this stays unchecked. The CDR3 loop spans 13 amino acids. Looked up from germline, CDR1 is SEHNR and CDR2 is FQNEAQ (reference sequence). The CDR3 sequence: CASSQGEVKKQYF.

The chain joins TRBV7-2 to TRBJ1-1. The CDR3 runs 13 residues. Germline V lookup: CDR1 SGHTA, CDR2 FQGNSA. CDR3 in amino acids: CASSLDSFTEAFF.

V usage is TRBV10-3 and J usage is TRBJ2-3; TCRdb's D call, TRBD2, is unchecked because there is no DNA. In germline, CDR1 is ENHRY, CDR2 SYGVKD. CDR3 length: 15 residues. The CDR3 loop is CAISAAGTHTDTQYF.

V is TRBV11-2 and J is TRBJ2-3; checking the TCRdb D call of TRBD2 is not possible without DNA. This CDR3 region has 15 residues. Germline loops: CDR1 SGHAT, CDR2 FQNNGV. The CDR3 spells CASSFLAGQTDTQYF.

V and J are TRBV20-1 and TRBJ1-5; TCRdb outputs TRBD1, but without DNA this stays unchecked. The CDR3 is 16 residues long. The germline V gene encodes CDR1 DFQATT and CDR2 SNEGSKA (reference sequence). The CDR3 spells CSAIDTGELSNQPQHF.

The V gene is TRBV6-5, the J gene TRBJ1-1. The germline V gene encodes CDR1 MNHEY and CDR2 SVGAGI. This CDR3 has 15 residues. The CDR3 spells CASSYSMDSGTEAFF.